This T cell receptor (beta chain) is drawn from a study of identifying expanded T cells in peripheral blood. Assay: immunoSEQ multiplex PCR; the TCRdb copy retains only in-frame clones and omits some. The repertoire holds around 82,000 clones, with about 83% as singletons. The study, taken as a whole, reports: Roughly two-week clone count variance significantly increased as total template count grew.

No infections or other immune events were documented during collection. Worth noting for this clone: Its antigen remains unknown.

Sequences were obtained from blood. This sequence originates from a person aged 18 to 69 in good health.

CDR3 sequence reads: CASSPVGPGELFF. CDR3 nucleotides: TGTGCCAGCAGCCCTGTGGGTCCCGGGGAGCTGTTTTTT. The rearrangement links TRBV7-3 to TRBJ2-2; D gene ambiguous. The V end was cut by 5 bases, the J end by 6 bases, with 10 bases between. The V gene's germline CDR1 is SGHTA and CDR2 FQGTGA. This CDR3 has 13 residues.